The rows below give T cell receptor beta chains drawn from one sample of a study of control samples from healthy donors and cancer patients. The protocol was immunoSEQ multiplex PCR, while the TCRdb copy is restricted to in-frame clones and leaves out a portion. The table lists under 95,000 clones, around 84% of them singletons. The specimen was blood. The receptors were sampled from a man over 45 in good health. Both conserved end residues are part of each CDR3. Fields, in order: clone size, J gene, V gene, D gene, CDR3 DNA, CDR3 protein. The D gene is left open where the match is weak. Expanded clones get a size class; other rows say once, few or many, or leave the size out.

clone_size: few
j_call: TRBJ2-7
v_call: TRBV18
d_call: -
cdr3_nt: TGTGCCAGCTCACCGGGCAAAAGCGTCAACTACGAGCAGTACTTC
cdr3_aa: CASSPGKSVNYEQYF

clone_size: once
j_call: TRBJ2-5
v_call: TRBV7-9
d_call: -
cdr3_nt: TGTGCCAGCAGCTTAATAGAGGGGCGACCTCGGGAGACCCAGTACTTC
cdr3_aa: CASSLIEGRPRETQYF

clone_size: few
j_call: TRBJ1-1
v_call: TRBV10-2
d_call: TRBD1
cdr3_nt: TGCGCCAGCAGGCCAACAGGGGGGACTGAAGCTTTCTTT
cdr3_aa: CASRPTGGTEAFF

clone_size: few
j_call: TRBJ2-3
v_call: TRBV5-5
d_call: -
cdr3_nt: TGTGCCAGCAGCTTAGGGTTAGGGGCCACAGATACGCAGTATTTT
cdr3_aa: CASSLGLGATDTQYF

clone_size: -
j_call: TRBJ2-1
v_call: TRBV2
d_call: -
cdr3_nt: TGTGCCACCGGTGGGGGCCCGCGGGAGCAGTTCTTC
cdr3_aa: CATGGGPREQFF

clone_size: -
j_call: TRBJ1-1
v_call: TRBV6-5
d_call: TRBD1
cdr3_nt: TGTGCCAGCAGTTCTATTCACAGGGGCACTGAAGCTTTCTTT
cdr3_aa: CASSSIHRGTEAFF

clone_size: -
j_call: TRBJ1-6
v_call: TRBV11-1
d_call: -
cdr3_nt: TGTGCCAGCAGCTTCAGGGGAGATAATTCACCCCTCCACTTT
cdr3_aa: CASSFRGDNSPLHF

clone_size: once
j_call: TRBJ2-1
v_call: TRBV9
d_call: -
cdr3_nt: TGTGCCAGCAGCGCACGCCCCACGGGTGAGCAGTTCTTC
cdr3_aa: CASSARPTGEQFF

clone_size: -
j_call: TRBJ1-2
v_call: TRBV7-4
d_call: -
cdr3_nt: TGTGCCAGCAGCTCCCGGAAAGGGCACTATGGCTACACCTTC
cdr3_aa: CASSSRKGHYGYTF

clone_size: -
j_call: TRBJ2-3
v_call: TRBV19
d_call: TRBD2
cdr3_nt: TGTGCCAGTAAACGAACTAGCGGACCCACAGATACGCAGTATTTT
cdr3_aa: CASKRTSGPTDTQYF

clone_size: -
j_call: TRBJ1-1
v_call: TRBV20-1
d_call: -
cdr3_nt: TGCAGTGCCGCGAAAAGGGATGAAGCTTTCTTT
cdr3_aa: CSAAKRDEAFF

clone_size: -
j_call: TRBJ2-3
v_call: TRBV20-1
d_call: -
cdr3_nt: TGCAGTGCTAGTCGTAGTTATAGGACAGATACGCAGTATTTT
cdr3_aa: CSASRSYRTDTQYF

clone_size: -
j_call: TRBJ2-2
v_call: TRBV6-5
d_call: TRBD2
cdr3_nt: TGTGCCAGCAGCACCCTAGCGGGAGCGACCGGGGAGCTGTTTTTT
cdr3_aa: CASSTLAGATGELFF

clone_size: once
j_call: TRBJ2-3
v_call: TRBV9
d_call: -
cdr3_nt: TGTGCCAGCAGCGCCACAAGTCCAGATACGCAGTATTTT
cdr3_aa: CASSATSPDTQYF

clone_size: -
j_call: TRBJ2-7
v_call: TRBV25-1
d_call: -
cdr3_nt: TGTGCCAGCAGTCAGTTAGGCTCCTACGAGCAGTACTTC
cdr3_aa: CASSQLGSYEQYF

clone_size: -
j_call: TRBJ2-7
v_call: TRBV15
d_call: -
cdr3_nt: TGTGCCACCAGCAGAGAATTGCTTGGGTCGCGGGAATCCTACGAGCAGTACTTC
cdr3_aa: CATSRELLGSRESYEQYF

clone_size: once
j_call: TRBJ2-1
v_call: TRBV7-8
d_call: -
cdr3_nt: TGTGCCAGCAGCTGGAGACGGGACGCCTCCTACAATGAGCAGTTCTTC
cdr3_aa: CASSWRRDASYNEQFF

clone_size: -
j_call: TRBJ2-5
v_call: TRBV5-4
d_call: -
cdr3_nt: TGTGCCAGCAGCTTGATGATGGGAGAGACCCAGTACTTC
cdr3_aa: CASSLMMGETQYF

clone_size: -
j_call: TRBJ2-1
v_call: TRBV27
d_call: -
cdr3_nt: TGTGCCAGCAAGAGTATGGTTGAGCAGTTCTTC
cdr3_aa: CASKSMVEQFF

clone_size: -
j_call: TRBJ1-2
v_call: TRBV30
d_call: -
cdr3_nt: TGTGCCTGGAGTACGGGACGAATCCCGTATGGCTACACCTTC
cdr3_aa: CAWSTGRIPYGYTF

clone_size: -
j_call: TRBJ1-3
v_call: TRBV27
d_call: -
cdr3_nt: TGTGCCAGCAGTTCATCAGTTCACGGGTTCTCTGGAAACACCATATATTTT
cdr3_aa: CASSSSVHGFSGNTIYF

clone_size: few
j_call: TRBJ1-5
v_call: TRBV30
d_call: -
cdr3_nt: TGTGCCTGGAGTCTACGAGACAATCAGCCCCAGCATTTT
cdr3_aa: CAWSLRDNQPQHF

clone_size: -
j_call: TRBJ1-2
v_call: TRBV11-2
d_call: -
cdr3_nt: TGTGCCAGCAGCTTAGATTTCGGGGAGGGCTACACCTTC
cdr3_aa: CASSLDFGEGYTF

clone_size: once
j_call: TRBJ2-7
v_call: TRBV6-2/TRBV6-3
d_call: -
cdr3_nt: TGTGCCAGCAGTCGACAGCCCCTAGCCTACGAGCAGTACTTC
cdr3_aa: CASSRQPLAYEQYF

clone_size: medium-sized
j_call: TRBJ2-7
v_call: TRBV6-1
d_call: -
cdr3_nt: TGTGCCAGCAGTGAAACGCCGGGGGCCCCCTACGAGCAGTACTTC
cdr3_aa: CASSETPGAPYEQYF

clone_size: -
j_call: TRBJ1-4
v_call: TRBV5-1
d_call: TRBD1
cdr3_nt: TGCGCCAGCAGCCGGGGACAGGGAAATGAAAAACTGTTTTTT
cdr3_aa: CASSRGQGNEKLFF